One and the same sample provided the 25 T cell receptor beta chains below, sequenced in a study of blood T cell repertoires in COVID-19. TCRdb's table, derived via immunoSEQ multiplex PCR, lists solely in-frame clones and lacks some. The table has some 130,000 clones, around nine tenths seen once. Sequences were obtained from peripheral blood. The receptors shown here come from a man in his fifties with active COVID-19.

The chain couples TRBV2 to TRBJ2-3; possibly TRBD1 for D (6 bases). The V end lost 7 bases, the J end lost 2 bases, and 13 bases lay between the germline ends. The CDR3 loop spans 14 amino acids. Germline CDR1 and CDR2: SNHLY and FYNNEI. CDR3 sequence reads: CASTRGGSTDTQYF. CDR3 coding DNA: TGTGCCAGCACCCGTGGGGGCTCCACAGATACGCAGTATTTT.

V gene TRBV13 combines with J gene TRBJ2-3; 8 bases line up with TRBD2. Germline CDR1 and CDR2: PRHDT and FYEKMQ (reference sequence). The CDR3 sequence is 13 residues long. The junction had 11 bases not matched to a gene; V was cut back by 7 bases and J by 11 bases. The CDR3 DNA reads TGTGCCAGCAAAAAGATCGGCGGGGGGCAGCAGTATTTT. As protein: CASKKIGGGQQYF.

The gene calls are TRBV9 and TRBJ2-1; 10 bases are shared with TRBD2. Unmatched junction bases numbered 7, after V lost 2 bases and J lost 8 bases. The CDR3 extends over 15 amino acids. Germline CDR1 SGDLS, CDR2 YYNGEE. CDR3 region: CASSVSSGSVDEQFF. The DNA of the CDR3 is TGTGCCAGCAGCGTCTCTAGCGGGAGCGTCGATGAGCAGTTCTTC.

The chain recombines TRBV30 with TRBJ2-2; 7 nucleotides agree with TRBD2. The V and J ends lost 4 bases and 0 bases, in that order; junction bases with no gene match: 5. This CDR3 contains 15 residues. Germline V gene sequence: CDR1 GTSNPN, CDR2 SVGIG (reference sequence). The CDR3 sequence is CAWKRLAANTGELFF. The CDR3 coding sequence is TGTGCCTGGAAAAGACTAGCAGCGAACACCGGGGAGCTGTTTTTT.

The gene calls are TRBV5-6 and TRBJ2-5; 7 bases line up with TRBD2. The CDR3 sequence is 14 residues long. Germline V gives CDR1 SGHDT, CDR2 YYEEEE. V was pared by 6 bases and J by 4 bases, with 9 bases of the junction left unmatched. DNA of the CDR3: TGTGCCAGCACCAGGGCGGGAGTGGGAGAGACCCAGTACTTC. Protein: CASTRAGVGETQYF.

The rearrangement joins TRBV25-1 to TRBJ2-5; tentatively, D is TRBD1 (6 bases). This CDR3 is 14 amino acids long. V lost 1 base and J 5 bases, leaving 11 bases between the germline ends. Germline-derived CDR1 and CDR2 are MGHDK and SYGVNS. The CDR3 nucleotides are TGTGCCAGCAGTGAATTTGGGGGCGCGGAGACCCAGTACTTC. Translating gives CASSEFGGAETQYF. The full variable domain, with the rest looked up from reference TRBV25-1 and TRBJ2-5, is EADIYQTPRYLVIGTGKKITLECSQTMGHDKMYWYQQDPGMELHLIHYSYGVNSTEKGDLSSESTVSRIRTEHFPLTLESARPSHTSQYLCASSEFGGAETQYFGPGTRLLVL.

The rearrangement links TRBV10-3 to TRBJ2-7; 7 positions match TRBD1. In germline, CDR1 is ENHRY, CDR2 SYGVKD. The ends lost 4 bases at V and 0 bases at J; junction bases unmatched: 3. The CDR3 runs 14 residues. CDR3 residues: CAISAGTDSYEQYF. The CDR3 coding sequence is TGTGCCATCAGTGCCGGGACAGACTCCTACGAGCAGTACTTC.

This chain links TRBV5-8 with TRBJ2-1, with TRBD2 matching over 10 bases. Losses at the gene ends were 4 bases for V and 3 bases for J; bases not matched to a gene: 4. CDR3 size: 15 residues. Germline CDR1 and CDR2: SGHTS and YDEGEE. For the CDR3, the DNA is TGTGCCAGCAGCACTACTAGCGGGGTCTACAATGAGCAGTTCTTC. Amino acids: CASSTTSGVYNEQFF.

The table lists this clone with a count of one. The rearrangement joins TRBV7-3 to TRBJ2-7; the match to TRBD1 covers 10 bases. The ends lost 0 bases at V and 6 bases at J; junction bases unmatched: 2. This CDR3 spans 14 amino acids. Germline V lookup: CDR1 SGHTA, CDR2 FQGTGA. Here the CDR3 reads CASSLTRTGGEQYF. The CDR3, as DNA: TGTGCCAGCAGCTTAACTAGGACAGGGGGCGAGCAGTACTTC.

This clone was counted between two and nine times. J is TRBJ2-6 and V is TRBV19; D is unresolved. CDR1 LNHDA and CDR2 SQIVND come from the germline V gene (reference sequence). CDR3 size: 15 residues. Trimming took 4 bases from V and 0 from J, leaving 7 bases between them. The CDR3 bases are TGTGCCAGTAGTAGTACAGACTCTGGGGCCAACGTCCTGACTTTC. It yields the protein CASSSTDSGANVLTF.

This sequence joins TRBV5-6 and TRBJ1-5, with 12 bases identical to TRBD1. CDR3 length equals 16 residues. The trim removed 0 bases at V and 7 bases at J, leaving 5 bases unmatched. The germline gives CDR1 SGHDT, CDR2 YYEEEE. The CDR3 nucleotides read TGTGCCAGCAGCTTGGCCGGGACAGGGGGCAGGCAGCCCCAGCATTTT. Encoded protein: CASSLAGTGGRQPQHF.

The V and J genes are TRBV11-2 and TRBJ2-3, with 9 nucleotides matching TRBD2. From germline, CDR1 is SGHAT and CDR2 FQNNGV. The CDR3 runs 16 residues. V shed 4 bases and J 6 bases; nucleotides not matched to a gene: 11. The CDR3 DNA sequence: TGTGCCAGCAGCTGGCTAGCGGGGACATTGAGGGATACGCAGTATTTT. Its translation is CASSWLAGTLRDTQYF.

The chain couples TRBV9 to TRBJ1-3, with 7 bases that match TRBD1. Germline V CDR1 and CDR2: SGDLS, YYNGEE. This CDR3 contains 17 residues. Germline trimming cut 3 bases from V and 1 base from J; bases unmatched to any gene: 10. The CDR3: CASSEEGGAWSGNTIYF. DNA for the CDR3: TGTGCCAGCAGCGAAGAAGGGGGCGCTTGGTCTGGAAACACCATATATTTT.

CDR3 in DNA: TGTGCCATCAGTGATAGGGAGGAGGATGAAGCTTTCTTT. Its translation: CAISDREEDEAFF. V is TRBV10-3 and J is TRBJ1-1; the D is unclear. Germline V lookup: CDR1 ENHRY, CDR2 SYGVKD. The CDR3 runs to 13 residues. Trimming took off 3 bases at V and 7 bases at J, with 12 bases between the two ends.

The chain is built from TRBV27 and TRBJ2-7; TRBD2 matches at 7 bases. The CDR3 consists of 16 residues. Germline values: CDR1 MNHEY, CDR2 SMNVEV (reference sequence). V lost 6 bases to trimming and J lost 6 bases; unmatched junction nucleotides: 17. Here the CDR3 DNA reads TGTGCCAGCAGGTTTTGGGAGGGACCCCTGTGCTGCGAGCAGTACGTC. Translation: CASRFWEGPLCCEQYV.

The chain combines TRBV24-1 with TRBJ2-5; 12 bases are shared with TRBD2. CDR1 and CDR2 from the germline V gene are KGHDR and SFDVKD. This CDR3 has 16 residues. Losses at the gene ends were 4 bases for V and 4 bases for J; bases not matched to a gene: 6. The CDR3 region is CATSDPTSGSAETQYF. The CDR3 DNA is TGTGCCACCAGTGACCCGACTAGCGGGAGCGCAGAGACCCAGTACTTC.

There are a few counts of this clone. The chain is built from TRBV6-5 and TRBJ1-1; TRBD1 might be the D (5 bases). Deletions cut 2 bases from V and 7 bases from J, with 11 bases between. Germline values: CDR1 MNHEY, CDR2 SVGAGI. The CDR3 extends over 13 amino acids. The CDR3 protein is CASSYPGSVEAFF. The CDR3 nucleotides are TGTGCCAGCAGTTACCCAGGGTCGGTTGAAGCTTTCTTT.

This chain's CDR3 is CASSLGQGSEKLFF. The CDR3 DNA is TGTGCCAGCAGCTTGGGACAGGGGAGTGAAAAACTGTTTTTT. The chain recombines TRBV7-8 with TRBJ1-4, with 10 bases lining up with TRBD1. CDR3 length: 14 residues. V lost 3 bases, J lost 7 bases, and 2 bases stayed unmatched. CDR1 and CDR2 (germline): SGHVS, FQNEAQ.

This chain connects TRBV9 to TRBJ2-1, with 10 bases that match TRBD1. In germline, CDR1 is SGDLS, CDR2 YYNGEE. The ends lost 5 bases at V and 0 bases at J; junction bases unmatched: 8. This CDR3 is 17 amino acids long. CDR3 DNA: TGTGCCAGCAGTCCCGGGACAGGGGTTAGCTCCTACAATGAGCAGTTCTTC. Its translation is CASSPGTGVSSYNEQFF.

The chain recombines TRBV2 with TRBJ2-5, with TRBD2 identical over 12 bases. CDR1 and CDR2 (germline): SNHLY, FYNNEI. V shed 5 bases, J shed 5 bases, and the junction held 6 bases outside the gene matches. This CDR3 region has 15 residues. DNA for the CDR3: TGTGCCAGCAGTCTACTAGCGGGGGGCCAGGAGACCCAGTACTTC. It yields the protein CASSLLAGGQETQYF.

The chain employs TRBV6-5 and TRBJ2-3; D not resolved. Trimming stripped 5 bases from V and 6 bases from J, with 15 bases between. The CDR3 covers 14 residues. Per the germline V gene, CDR1 is MNHEY and CDR2 is SVGAGI. Here the CDR3 DNA reads TGTGCCAGCAGTAACCGACAAATGGTGGATACGCAGTATTTT. It yields the protein CASSNRQMVDTQYF.

CDR3 nucleotides: TGTGCCAGCAGTTTGAGGGGGCGCTGGGAGACCCAGTACTTC. This sequence encodes CASSLRGRWETQYF. This chain connects TRBV27 to TRBJ2-5; 7 bases align to TRBD1. Germline values: CDR1 MNHEY, CDR2 SMNVEV (reference sequence). The CDR3 consists of 14 residues. The J segment lost 5 bases and the V segment lost 3 bases, leaving 6 bases of the junction unmatched.

The genes are TRBV6-1 and TRBJ1-2; D gene ambiguous. The V gene's germline CDR1 is MNHNS and CDR2 SASEGT. The ends were cut back, 3 bases at V and 7 bases at J, with 24 bases in the middle. This CDR3 spans 17 amino acids. This chain's CDR3 is CASSDTPLVTLKTGYTF. CDR3 in DNA: TGTGCCAGCAGTGACACCCCCCTAGTGACCCTAAAAACTGGCTACACCTTC.

The chain couples TRBV24-1 to TRBJ1-2; 10 bases map to TRBD1. The trim removed 5 bases at V and 5 bases at J, leaving 7 bases unmatched. Germline CDR1 KGHDR, CDR2 SFDVKD. The CDR3 loop spans 15 amino acids. The CDR3 spells CATSGRQGANYGYTF. The CDR3 nucleotides are TGTGCCACCAGTGGAAGACAGGGGGCAAATTATGGCTACACCTTC.

The chain couples TRBV19 to TRBJ2-1; 9 bases are a match to TRBD2. The germline gives CDR1 LNHDA, CDR2 SQIVND (reference sequence). This CDR3 has 17 residues. With 4 bases clipped from V and 0 bases from J, the junction kept 7 bases outside the gene matches. The CDR3 DNA is TGTGCCAGTAGTACAAAAGGACTAGCGAGCTCCTACAATGAGCAGTTCTTC. This gives the protein CASSTKGLASSYNEQFF.